These T cell receptor beta chains were read from a single sample in a study of cytomegalovirus exposure and HLA in healthy donors. TCRdb keeps only in-frame clones here, not all; method: immunoSEQ multiplex PCR. The sample totals about 140,000 clones. Sequencing used PBMCs. These receptor sequences come from a male donor in good health and CMV-seronegative. The CDR3 runs from the conserved cysteine through the conserved F or W. The D gene is left open where the match is weak.

V: TRBV6-5
J: TRBJ2-1
D: TRBD1
DNA: TGTGCCGCCGCCCGGGACAGGGGGTACAATGAGCAGTTCTTC
CDR3: CAAARDRGYNEQFF

V: TRBV19
J: TRBJ1-5
D: -
DNA: TGTGCCAGTGTAATGACAGGCACGTTTCAGCCCCAGCATTTT
CDR3: CASVMTGTFQPQHF

V: TRBV5-1
J: TRBJ2-4
D: -
DNA: TGCGCCAGCAGCTCCGCGGGGACAGCCAAAAACATTCAGTACTTC
CDR3: CASSSAGTAKNIQYF

V: TRBV6-1
J: TRBJ1-5
D: TRBD1
DNA: TGTGCCAGCACTAGGGACAGACAGAGCAATCAGCCCCAGCATTTT
CDR3: CASTRDRQSNQPQHF

V: TRBV27
J: TRBJ2-7
D: TRBD2
DNA: TGTGCCAGCAGTTTATTCTGGGCAGCGGGGGGTATCTACGAGCAGTACTTC
CDR3: CASSLFWAAGGIYEQYF

V: TRBV5-1
J: TRBJ2-3
D: TRBD2
DNA: TGCGCCAGCAGCGGGGGGGGACTAGCGGGAGGCTCGACAGATACGCAGTATTTT
CDR3: CASSGGGLAGGSTDTQYF

V: TRBV19
J: TRBJ2-2
D: -
DNA: TGTGCCAGTACCCGACAGGAGAACACCGGGGAGCTGTTTTTT
CDR3: CASTRQENTGELFF

V: TRBV5-1
J: TRBJ2-7
D: TRBD2
DNA: TGCGCCAGCAGCAGAACTAGCGGGAGCTCCTACGAGCAGTACTTC
CDR3: CASSRTSGSSYEQYF

V: TRBV2
J: TRBJ2-1
D: TRBD2
DNA: TGTGCCAGCAGGGCACTAGCGGGAGGGCCACGCAATGAGCAGTTCTTC
CDR3: CASRALAGGPRNEQFF

V: TRBV29-1
J: TRBJ1-1
D: -
DNA: TGCAGCGTCACGGGAACCCTGGGGACTGAAGCTTTCTTT
CDR3: CSVTGTLGTEAFF

V: TRBV27
J: TRBJ2-7
D: -
DNA: TGTGCCAGCAGTTTAACCTCGGAGAGCTCCTACGAGCAGTACTTC
CDR3: CASSLTSESSYEQYF

V: TRBV18
J: TRBJ2-1
D: TRBD2
DNA: TGTGCCAGCTCACCATCCTGGCCGGGACTAGGGGCGCGTGAGCAGTTCTTC
CDR3: CASSPSWPGLGAREQFF

V: TRBV14
J: TRBJ2-5
D: -
DNA: TGTGCCAGCAGCCAAGAAACCAGGGGAGCGACCCAGTACTTC
CDR3: CASSQETRGATQYF

V: TRBV9
J: TRBJ2-2
D: TRBD2
DNA: TGTGCCAGCAGCTCCGGGACTAGCGACACCGGGGAGCTGTTTTTT
CDR3: CASSSGTSDTGELFF

V: TRBV6-5
J: TRBJ2-7
D: TRBD1
DNA: TGTGCCAGCAGGCGGGACAGGGCCAACGAGCAGTACTTC
CDR3: CASRRDRANEQYF

V: TRBV10-1
J: TRBJ2-1
D: -
DNA: TGCGCCAGCAGTGACCCACAGGGCAATGAGCAGTTCTTC
CDR3: CASSDPQGNEQFF

V: TRBV29-1
J: TRBJ2-5
D: -
DNA: TGCAGCGTTGATCGGGGTTCCGGGACTTTGCGACAAGAGACCCAGTACTTC
CDR3: CSVDRGSGTLRQETQYF

V: TRBV27
J: TRBJ1-1
D: TRBD1
DNA: TGTGCCAGCAGTTCCCTAGGGGGCGCGAACACTGAAGCTTTCTTT
CDR3: CASSSLGGANTEAFF

V: TRBV7-6
J: TRBJ2-7
D: TRBD2
DNA: TGTGCCAGCAGCTCGTCGGGGGGGAGGACGGACTACGAGCAGTACTTC
CDR3: CASSSSGGRTDYEQYF

V: TRBV9
J: TRBJ2-1
D: -
DNA: TGTGCCAGCAGCGTGAGGAGGGGCGGTGAGCAGTTCTTC
CDR3: CASSVRRGGEQFF

V: TRBV12-5
J: TRBJ2-7
D: TRBD1
DNA: TGTGCTAGTGGTTTGGTTAAATACAGGGGGCGTCCCTACGAGCAGTACTTC
CDR3: CASGLVKYRGRPYEQYF

V: TRBV2
J: TRBJ2-7
D: -
DNA: TGTGCCAGCAGTGAAAACTCCTCCTACGAGCAGTACTTC
CDR3: CASSENSSYEQYF

V: TRBV6-5
J: TRBJ2-5
D: -
DNA: TGTGCCAGCTCATTCGGGACTGAGGAGACCCAGTACTTC
CDR3: CASSFGTEETQYF

V: TRBV19
J: TRBJ2-5
D: TRBD1
DNA: TGTGCCAGTAGTAAGCATCCGGGACAGGTTTTGGAGACCCAGTACTTC
CDR3: CASSKHPGQVLETQYF

V: TRBV7-6
J: TRBJ2-3
D: TRBD2
DNA: TGTGCCAGCAGCCGACCCCTAGCGGCAGATACGCAGTATTTT
CDR3: CASSRPLAADTQYF

V: TRBV27
J: TRBJ1-2
D: TRBD1
DNA: TGTGCCAGCAGTTTATCCTCGGACAGGGGCAACTATGGCTACACCTTC
CDR3: CASSLSSDRGNYGYTF

V: TRBV6-5
J: TRBJ1-2
D: -
DNA: TGTGCCAGCTTTCCGGGGGGGGCCTTTAACTATGGCTACACCTTC
CDR3: CASFPGGAFNYGYTF

V: TRBV4-3
J: TRBJ1-3
D: -
DNA: TGCGCCAGCAGTCCGGACAGACCTGGAAACACCATATATTTT
CDR3: CASSPDRPGNTIYF

V: TRBV5-1
J: TRBJ2-1
D: -
DNA: TGCGCCAGCAGCTTGGGGCTGAATTTCGAGCAGTTCTTC
CDR3: CASSLGLNFEQFF

V: TRBV5-1
J: TRBJ2-2
D: TRBD2
DNA: TGCGCCAGCAGCCATAGAGGGACTAGCGGGGCCGGGGAGCTGTTTTTT
CDR3: CASSHRGTSGAGELFF

V: TRBV4-2
J: TRBJ2-1
D: TRBD2
DNA: TGTGCCAGCAGCCAAGCCCCTAGTAGCGGGGGGGTTTACAATGAGCAGTTCTTC
CDR3: CASSQAPSSGGVYNEQFF

V: TRBV9
J: TRBJ1-1
D: TRBD1
DNA: TGTGCCAGCAGCGTGACAGGGGGAAAAGCTTTCTTT
CDR3: CASSVTGGKAFF

V: TRBV4-2
J: TRBJ2-1
D: TRBD1
DNA: TGTGCCAGCAGCCAAGATCGGGGGACAGGGGGCTTCAATGAGCAGTTCTTC
CDR3: CASSQDRGTGGFNEQFF

V: TRBV18
J: TRBJ2-1
D: TRBD2
DNA: TGTGCCAGCTCACCCTTAAGACTAGCGGGAGGCGATGAGCAGTTCTTC
CDR3: CASSPLRLAGGDEQFF

V: TRBV18
J: TRBJ1-1
D: -
DNA: TGTGCCAGCTCTCCAGCAGGAACAAACACTGAAGCTTTCTTT
CDR3: CASSPAGTNTEAFF

V: TRBV5-1
J: TRBJ2-5
D: TRBD2
DNA: TGCGCCAGCAGCTTGGGAGCCTTAGCGGGGGGAAAAGAGACCCAGTACTTC
CDR3: CASSLGALAGGKETQYF